The rows below give T cell receptor beta chains drawn from one sample of a study of blood T cell repertoires in COVID-19. Measured with immunoSEQ multiplex PCR; TCRdb has only the in-frame clones, and not every one. In the table there are some 100,000 clones, roughly 92% of which are singletons. Sequenced sample: peripheral blood. These receptors were taken from a man in his sixties with acute or convalescent COVID-19. The CDR3 runs from the conserved cysteine through the conserved F or W. Clone size appears in some rows only: once, few, many, or a class for an expanded clone.

j_call v_call clone_size cdr3_length cdr3_aa
TRBJ2-2 TRBV19 . 19 CASSMGLAGTPGDTGELFF
TRBJ2-4 TRBV30 . 15 CAWSVLAGGPNIQYF
TRBJ1-2 TRBV11-2 . 16 CASSRSITGGGGGYTF
TRBJ2-4 TRBV4-1 . 15 CASSRGQLKENIQYF
TRBJ1-2 TRBV6-5 . 12 CASSYSGGLLTF
TRBJ1-1 TRBV12-3/TRBV12-4 . 11 CASREGLEAFF
TRBJ1-6 TRBV27 . 16 CASSLSAGLIGSPLHF
TRBJ1-2 TRBV19 . 16 CASSSLERQGLDGYTF
TRBJ1-2 TRBV9 once 14 CASSPGPFDYGYTF
TRBJ1-3 TRBV6-4 . 16 CASSPRDRAFGNTIYF
TRBJ1-4 TRBV27 . 14 CASSFFGRDEKLFF
TRBJ1-4 TRBV27 . 18 CASGSPGTGPATNEKLFF
TRBJ1-5 TRBV28 . 14 CASIQSVSHQPQHF
TRBJ1-2 TRBV5-1 . 15 CASSRTDTGGYGYTF
TRBJ2-3 TRBV4-2 . 16 CASSQASSRGTDTQYF
TRBJ2-3 TRBV6-5 . 14 CASSTAGSTDTQYF
TRBJ1-1 TRBV12-3/TRBV12-4 . 13 CASSQMADTEAFF
TRBJ1-3 TRBV3-1/TRBV3-2 . 11 CASSRSDTIYF
TRBJ2-5 TRBV20-1 . 11 CSAQKLETQYF
TRBJ1-2 TRBV29-1 . 10 CSGGTDGYTF
TRBJ2-2 TRBV7-7 few 13 CASSPIMNGELFF
TRBJ1-5 TRBV4-1 . 14 CASRDILSGQPQHF
TRBJ1-5 TRBV5-1 . 18 CASSSTGQGGSSNQPQHF
TRBJ1-1 TRBV19 . 15 CASSPDRGRYTEAFF
TRBJ1-5 TRBV30 . 15 CAWRKTGDSNQPQHF
TRBJ1-4 TRBV7-8 . 14 CASSQTGINEKLFF
TRBJ1-2 TRBV6-5 . 14 CASREWGQTYGYTF
TRBJ1-1 TRBV7-8 . 14 CASSPRTPNTEAFF
TRBJ2-2 TRBV7-9 few 16 CASSFESGRRTGELFF
TRBJ2-5 TRBV11-2 . 16 CASSLVTSGGSETQYF
TRBJ1-2 TRBV6-6 . 12 CASTREVGGYTF
TRBJ1-1 TRBV5-1 once 15 CASSFGPLPNTEAFF
TRBJ1-1 TRBV19 . 15 CASSIRGQGNTEAFF
TRBJ2-1 TRBV7-3 . 15 CASSFNGRSYNEQFF
TRBJ1-3 TRBV5-4 . 15 CASSLSQVQGNTIYF
TRBJ1-1 TRBV10-1 . 18 CASKPNPGHSKVNTEAFF
TRBJ1-1 TRBV7-9 . 15 CASSLARGRWTEAFF
TRBJ2-1 TRBV7-3 . 15 CASSPTRDSYNEQFF
TRBJ1-2 TRBV5-1 . 15 CASSLEGHLNYGYTF
TRBJ2-1 TRBV11-2 . 17 CASSLDDPTGTKYEQFF
TRBJ2-5 TRBV19 . 13 CASSPGNQETQYF
TRBJ2-7 TRBV5-5 . 12 CASSRGAGEQYF
TRBJ2-3 TRBV4-2 . 15 CASSQGLPSTDTQYF
TRBJ2-1 TRBV23-1 . 16 CASSQWGGQGVDEQFF
TRBJ1-3 TRBV25-1 . 14 CASSEYRDGNTIYF
TRBJ1-1 TRBV4-2 . 14 CASSQGRANTEAFF
TRBJ2-7 TRBV28 . 15 CASCTGTVLSYEQYF
TRBJ1-1 TRBV19 once 13 CASSPAGGTEAFF
TRBJ2-1 TRBV11-2 . 15 CASSSDRSLFYEQFF
TRBJ2-7 TRBV11-3 . 14 CASSLGGSGYEQYF
TRBJ2-3 TRBV3-1/TRBV3-2 . 14 CASSQGPSTDTQYF
TRBJ2-1 TRBV2 . 15 CASSAFPLSYNEQFF
TRBJ1-2 TRBV5-4 . 13 CASSSDRGDGYTF